The present TCR beta chain was sequenced within a study of T cells in narcolepsy. Study-wide context: Donors had narcolepsy type 1 or type 2, or were healthy controls.

V was trimmed by 5 bases and J by 11 bases, leaving 11 bases between them. Germline-derived CDR1 and CDR2 are SGHTS and YDEGEE. There are 12 residues in the CDR3. Study conclusions and caveats: Same-patient CSF and blood CD4+ T cell clonotypes included HCRT-specific and TRIB2-specific autoreactive ones. In some patient and control memory CD4+ samples, autoreactive clones were absent. Healthy controls reportedly lacked the autoreactive clonotypes serially found in patients' blood.

Profiled with immunoSEQ multiplex PCR; TCRdb holds only in-frame clones, not every one. Of around 30,000 clones in the sample, roughly four fifths are singletons; the top ten hold approximately 2.2%. About this clone: Its antigen is unidentified.

The clonotype originates from a human donor in good health. Material: memory (CD45RA-) CD4+ T cells from blood. This sequence joins TRBV5-8 and TRBJ1-6; no clear D. The DNA of the CDR3 is TGTGCCAGCAGTAGCGACGTCCCACCCCTCCACTTT. The encoded protein is CASSSDVPPLHF.